This T cell receptor (beta chain) was recovered during a study of blood T cell repertoires in COVID-19. Some clones are missing from TCRdb's copy, which holds only in-frame ones; the method was immunoSEQ multiplex PCR. The data hold around 500,000 clones, with over 75% observed a single time. Germline-derived CDR1 and CDR2 are MNHEY and SVGAGI. The length of the CDR3 is 14 residues. V was cut by 6 bases and J by 6 bases, with 17 bases left in between. Categorization into cohorts depended on clinical history that participants reported. The specimen sequenced was PBMCs or T cells enriched from blood (not recorded which). J is TRBJ1-2 and V is TRBV6-5; D is unresolved. This receptor was obtained from a woman aged 35 to 49 who had recovered from COVID-19. The CDR3 loop is CASSPMAGEDGYTF. The DNA for the CDR3 is TGTGCCAGCAGCCCGATGGCCGGGGAGGATGGCTACACCTTC.